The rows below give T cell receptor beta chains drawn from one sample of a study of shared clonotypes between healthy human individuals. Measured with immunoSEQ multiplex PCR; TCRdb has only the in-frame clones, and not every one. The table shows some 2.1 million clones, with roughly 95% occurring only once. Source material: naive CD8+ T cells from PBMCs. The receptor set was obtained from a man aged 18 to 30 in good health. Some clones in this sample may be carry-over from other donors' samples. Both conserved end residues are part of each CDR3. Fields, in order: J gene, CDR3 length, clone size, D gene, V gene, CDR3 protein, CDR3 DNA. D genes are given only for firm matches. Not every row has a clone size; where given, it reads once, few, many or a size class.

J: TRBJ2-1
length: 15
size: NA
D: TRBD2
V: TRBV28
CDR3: CASELAGELYNEQFF
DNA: TGTGCCAGCGAGCTAGCGGGGGAACTCTACAATGAGCAGTTCTTC

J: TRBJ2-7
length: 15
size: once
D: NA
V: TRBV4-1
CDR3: CASSQGSQGTREQYF
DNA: TGCGCCAGCAGCCAAGGATCACAGGGAACGAGGGAGCAGTACTTC

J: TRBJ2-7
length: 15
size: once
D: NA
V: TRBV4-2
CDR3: CASSQESPFMYEQYF
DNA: TGTGCCAGCAGCCAAGAGAGTCCGTTTATGTACGAGCAGTACTTC

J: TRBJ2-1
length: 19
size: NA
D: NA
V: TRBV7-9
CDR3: CASSLVLTAAVSSYNEQFF
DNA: TGTGCCAGCAGCTTAGTCCTCACGGCGGCCGTTAGCTCCTACAATGAGCAGTTCTTC

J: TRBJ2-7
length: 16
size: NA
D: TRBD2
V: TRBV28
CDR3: CASEAEGLAGEGEQYF
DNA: TGTGCCAGCGAAGCCGAGGGACTAGCGGGAGAAGGCGAGCAGTACTTC

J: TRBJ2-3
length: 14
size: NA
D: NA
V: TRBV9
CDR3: CASSVGGSPDTQYF
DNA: TGTGCCAGCAGCGTAGGAGGGAGTCCAGATACGCAGTATTTT

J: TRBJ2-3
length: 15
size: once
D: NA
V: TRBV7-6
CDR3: CASRPKEISTDTQYF
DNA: TGTGCCAGCAGACCGAAAGAGATTAGCACAGATACGCAGTATTTT

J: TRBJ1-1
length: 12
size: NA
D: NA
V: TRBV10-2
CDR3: CASIQGGTEAFF
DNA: TGCGCCAGCATACAGGGAGGAACTGAAGCTTTCTTT

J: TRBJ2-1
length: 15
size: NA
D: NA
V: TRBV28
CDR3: CASSPQRAAVDEQFF
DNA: TGTGCCAGCAGCCCCCAGAGGGCAGCGGTCGATGAGCAGTTCTTC

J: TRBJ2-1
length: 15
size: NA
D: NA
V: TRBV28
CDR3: CASSLGLGGGHEQFF
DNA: TGTGCCAGCAGTTTAGGCCTCGGCGGGGGCCATGAGCAGTTCTTC

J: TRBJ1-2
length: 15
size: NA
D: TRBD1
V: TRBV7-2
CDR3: CASSLGQGAGYGYTF
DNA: TGTGCCAGCAGCTTAGGTCAGGGGGCTGGCTATGGCTACACCTTC

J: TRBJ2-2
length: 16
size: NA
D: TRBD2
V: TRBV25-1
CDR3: CASSERTSGNTGELFF
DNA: TGTGCCAGCAGTGAACGGACTAGCGGGAACACCGGGGAGCTGTTTTTT

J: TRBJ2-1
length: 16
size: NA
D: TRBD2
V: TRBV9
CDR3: CASSTWTSGTHNEQFF
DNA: TGTGCCAGCAGCACCTGGACTAGCGGGACTCACAATGAGCAGTTCTTC

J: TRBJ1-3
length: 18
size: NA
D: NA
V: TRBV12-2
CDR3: CASRPYAICTFSGNTIYF
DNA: TGTGCAAGTCGCCCGTACGCAATTTGCACCTTCTCTGGAAACACCATATATTTT

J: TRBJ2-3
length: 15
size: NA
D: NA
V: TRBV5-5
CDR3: CASSSLLAYTDTQYF
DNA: TGTGCCAGCAGCTCCCTACTAGCTTACACAGATACGCAGTATTTT

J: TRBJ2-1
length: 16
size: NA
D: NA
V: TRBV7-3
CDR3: CASSLTGLTGWNEQFF
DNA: TGTGCCAGCAGCCTCACCGGTTTAACGGGTTGGAATGAGCAGTTCTTC

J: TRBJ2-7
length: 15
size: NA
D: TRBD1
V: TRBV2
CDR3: CASSVPGQGDYEQYF
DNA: TGTGCCAGCAGCGTCCCGGGACAGGGGGACTACGAGCAGTACTTC

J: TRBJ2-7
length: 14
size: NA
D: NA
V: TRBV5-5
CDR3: CASSLDQGGYEQYF
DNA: TGTGCCAGCAGCTTGGATCAGGGGGGCTACGAGCAGTACTTC